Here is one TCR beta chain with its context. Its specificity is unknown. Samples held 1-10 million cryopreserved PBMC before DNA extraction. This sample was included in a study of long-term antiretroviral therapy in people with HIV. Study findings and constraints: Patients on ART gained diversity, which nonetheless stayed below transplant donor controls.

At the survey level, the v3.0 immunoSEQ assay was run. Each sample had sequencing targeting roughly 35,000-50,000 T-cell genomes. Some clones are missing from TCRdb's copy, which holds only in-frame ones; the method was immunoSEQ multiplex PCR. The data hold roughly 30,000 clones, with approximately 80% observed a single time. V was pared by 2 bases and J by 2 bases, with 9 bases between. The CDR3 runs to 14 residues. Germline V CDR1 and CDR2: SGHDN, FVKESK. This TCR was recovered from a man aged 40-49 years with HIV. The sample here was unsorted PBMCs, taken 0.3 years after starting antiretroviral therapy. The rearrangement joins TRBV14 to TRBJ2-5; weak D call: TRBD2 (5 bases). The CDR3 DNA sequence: TGTGCCAGCAGCCAACTAGGACTGCAAGAGACCCAGTACTTC. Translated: CASSQLGLQETQYF.